This T cell receptor (beta chain) was identified during a study of cytomegalovirus exposure and HLA in healthy donors. A multiplex PCR was run with 60 Vbeta primers and 13 Jbeta primers. Assay: immunoSEQ multiplex PCR; the TCRdb copy retains only in-frame clones and omits some. In the table there are almost 200,000 clones, over 75% of which are singletons. The donors were healthy bone marrow donors. From germline, CDR1 is MDHEN and CDR2 SYDVKM. Trimming removed 5 bases at V and 9 bases at J, with 14 bases between. This CDR3 contains 13 residues. The chain combines TRBV28 with TRBJ2-4; possible D gene TRBD1, 6 bases. Material for sequencing was PBMCs. The source is a woman aged 45-65 years in good health and CMV-seronegative. The CDR3 region is CASSTTGSGIQYF. CDR3 coding DNA: TGTGCCAGCAGTACTACAGGGTCTGGCATTCAGTACTTC.